The 3 T cell receptor beta chains below come from one sample, sequenced in a study of cytomegalovirus exposure and HLA in healthy donors (dated by TCRdb to 2015 to 2018). Libraries came from the immunoSEQ multiplex PCR assay. Sourced from immuneACCESS, this table was stored by TCRdb with only in-frame sequences that have V and J called. A share of the clones is absent; for the studies checked, an unresolved V gene accounts for under half, and the remainder has no known explanation. Here the sample has approximately 150,000 clones; about 91% occur a single time. The ten top clones hold under 5% of the sample. Specimen: PBMCs. The origin of the receptors is a man aged 18 to 29 in good health and CMV-seropositive.

The V and J genes are TRBV30 and TRBJ2-2; 7 positions agree with TRBD2. The CDR3 totals 14 residues. Germline CDR1 GTSNPN, CDR2 SVGIG (reference sequence). Trimming cost V 3 bases and J 4 bases; bases outside gene matches: 5. The chain's CDR3 is CAWRGLAVTGELFF. CDR3 in DNA: TGTGCCTGGAGAGGGCTAGCGGTCACCGGGGAGCTGTTTTTT.

This chain uses TRBV5-1 with TRBJ2-1, with 9 bases aligning to TRBD2. CDR3 length equals 14 residues. The trim removed 8 bases at V and 4 bases at J, leaving 7 bases unmatched. Germline lookup yields CDR1 SGHRS and CDR2 YFSETQ. CDR3 bases: TGCGCCAGTTATAGCGGGGGAAGATACAATGAGCAGTTCTTC. This encodes CASYSGGRYNEQFF.

This clone has only one observation. This chain connects TRBV7-9 to TRBJ2-7; D gene uncertain. The CDR3 loop spans 11 amino acids. Trimming pared 2 bases from V and 4 bases from J, leaving 3 bases between. In germline, CDR1 is SEHNR, CDR2 FQNEAQ (reference sequence). CDR3 in DNA: TGTGCCAGCAGCTTACAGTACGAGCAGTACTTC. Amino acids: CASSLQYEQYF.